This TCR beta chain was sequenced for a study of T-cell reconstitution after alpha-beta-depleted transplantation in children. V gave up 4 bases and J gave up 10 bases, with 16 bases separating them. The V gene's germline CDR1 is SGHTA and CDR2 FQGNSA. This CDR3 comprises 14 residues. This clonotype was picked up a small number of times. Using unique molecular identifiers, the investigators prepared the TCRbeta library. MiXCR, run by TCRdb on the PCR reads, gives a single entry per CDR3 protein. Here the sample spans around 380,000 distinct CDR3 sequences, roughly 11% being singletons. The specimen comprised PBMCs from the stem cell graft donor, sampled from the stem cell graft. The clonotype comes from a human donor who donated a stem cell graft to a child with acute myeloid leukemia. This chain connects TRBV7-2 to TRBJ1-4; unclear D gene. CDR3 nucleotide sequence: TGTGCCAGCAGCTCAGGCTCGGTTCCGGGAAAACTGTTTTTT. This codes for CASSSGSVPGKLFF.